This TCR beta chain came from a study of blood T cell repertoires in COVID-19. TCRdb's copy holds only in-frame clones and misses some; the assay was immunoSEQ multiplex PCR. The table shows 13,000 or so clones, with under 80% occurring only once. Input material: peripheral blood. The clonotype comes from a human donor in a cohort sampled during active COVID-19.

The chain's CDR3 is CSVDSYNEQFF. CDR3 in DNA: TGCAGCGTAGACAGCTACAATGAGCAGTTCTTC. The chain couples TRBV29-1 to TRBJ2-1; a weak D match, TRBD1 (5 bases). The V end lost 6 bases, the J end lost 3 bases, and 6 bases lay between the germline ends. The CDR3 extends over 11 amino acids. Germline loops: CDR1 SQVTM, CDR2 ANQGSEA.